The 20 T cell receptor beta chains reported below all come from one sample, sequenced in a study of T-cell reconstitution after alpha-beta-depleted transplantation in children. Preparation of the TCRbeta library involved a method that used unique molecular identifiers. MiXCR was run by TCRdb on the PCR reads, yielding one entry per CDR3 protein. This table holds tens of thousands of distinct CDR3 sequences, 18% found once. Source: PBMCs, mostly from graft donor cells, taken 360 days after TCRalphabeta/CD19-depleted stem cell transplant. Every receptor here comes from a male patient under 10 years old who had a stem cell transplant for acute lymphoblastic leukemia, so the T cells may come from the graft donor.

This clonotype was seen many times. CDR3 nucleotide sequence: TGTGCCAGCAGAAGGAGACAGGGCTCCTACGAGCAGTACTTC. It encodes CASRRRQGSYEQYF. The chain employs TRBV27 and TRBJ2-7; 7 bases match TRBD1. The CDR3 spans 14 residues. The germline V gene encodes CDR1 MNHEY and CDR2 SMNVEV (reference sequence). Trimming at V came to 6 bases and at J to 0 bases, leaving 5 bases not matched to a gene.

The chain has TRBV10-2 and TRBJ1-2; no firm D call. This CDR3 has 13 residues. Germline V gene lookup returns CDR1 WSHSY and CDR2 SAAADI. Trimming shortened V by 2 bases and J by 4 bases, and 8 bases separated the two germline ends. The CDR3 loop reads CASSEGWVYGYTF. The CDR3 nucleotides are TGCGCCAGCAGTGAGGGGTGGGTCTATGGCTACACCTTC.

This clonotype turned up a few times. The chain uses TRBV27 and TRBJ2-6; 9 bases fit TRBD1. Germline V gives CDR1 MNHEY, CDR2 SMNVEV (reference sequence). V lost 5 bases, J lost 3 bases, and 5 bases stayed unmatched. The CDR3 runs 16 residues. The CDR3 sequence is CASSGQGRNGANVLTF. CDR3 coding DNA: TGTGCCAGCAGTGGACAGGGGAGAAATGGGGCCAACGTCCTGACTTTC.

V gene TRBV5-6 combines with J gene TRBJ2-2; TRBD1 aligns across 8 bases. This CDR3 is 16 amino acids long. Germline lookup yields CDR1 SGHDT and CDR2 YYEEEE. Trimming removed 1 base from V and 5 bases from J; junction bases left unmatched: 7. In nucleotides, the CDR3 is TGTGCCAGCAGCTTGATGCGGACAGGGAGGACCGGGGAGCTGTTTTTT. This encodes CASSLMRTGRTGELFF.

The V gene is TRBV4-2, the J gene TRBJ1-3; no clear D. The CDR3 has 15 amino acids. The germline V gene encodes CDR1 LGHNA and CDR2 YNFKEQ. V gave up 0 bases and J gave up 0 bases, with 6 bases separating them. CDR3 sequence (DNA): TGTGCCAGCAGCCAAGAGGCAGCCTCTGGAAACACCATATATTTT. Translation gives CASSQEAASGNTIYF.

The chain combines TRBV5-4 with TRBJ2-2; D ambiguous. CDR1 is SGHNT and CDR2 is YYREEE in the germline V gene (reference sequence). With 9 bases removed from V and 4 bases from J, the gap between germline ends came to 13 bases. This CDR3 region has 13 residues. For the CDR3, the DNA is TGTGCCATGGGCCGGGCGCTCACCGGGGAGCTGTTTTTT. It encodes CAMGRALTGELFF.

This clonotype appeared a few times. The chain is built from TRBV5-1 and TRBJ1-1; D not certain. From germline, CDR1 is SGHRS and CDR2 YFSETQ. This CDR3 region has 11 residues. V was cut by 8 bases and J by 3 bases, with 8 bases left in between. The CDR3 sequence is CARQVDTEAFF. In nucleotides, the CDR3 is TGCGCCAGACAAGTAGACACTGAAGCTTTCTTT.

This clonotype was recorded a few times. The genes are TRBV19 and TRBJ1-1; the D is unclear. This CDR3 spans 17 amino acids. The V gene's germline CDR1 is LNHDA and CDR2 SQIVND (reference sequence). Trimming removed 7 bases from V and 5 bases from J, with 26 bases in between. For the CDR3, the DNA is TGTGCCAGTATTAGTTCAAAAAAAAGGTCTCTGTTGACTGAAGCTTTCTTT. Translating gives CASISSKKRSLLTEAFF.

The chain couples TRBV5-8 to TRBJ2-3, with 10 bases matching TRBD2. The ends lost 5 bases at V and 5 bases at J; junction bases unmatched: 5. CDR3 length equals 14 residues. The germline V gene has CDR1 SGHTS and CDR2 YDEGEE. The CDR3 reads CASSLAGDIDTQYF. As DNA, the CDR3 is TGTGCCAGCAGTCTAGCGGGAGATATAGATACGCAGTATTTT.

This clonotype was observed a handful of times. The chain uses TRBV6-1 and TRBJ2-2, with 7 bases matching TRBD2. The CDR3 has 15 amino acids. The germline V gene encodes CDR1 MNHNS and CDR2 SASEGT. V trimming: 5 bases; J trimming: 4 bases; junction bases outside the gene matches: 7. The CDR3 DNA reads as TGTGCCAGCAGTCCGCGGGGACTACTCACCGGGGAGCTGTTTTTT. Its protein is CASSPRGLLTGELFF.

This clonotype was observed a few times. The chain combines TRBV29-1 with TRBJ1-1; no clear D gene. Germline CDR1 reads SQVTM; CDR2 reads ANQGSEA. CDR3 length equals 16 residues. V lost 3 bases to trimming and J lost 3 bases, with 20 bases between them. CDR3: CSVEDVEKSLYTEAFF. The CDR3 region has the DNA TGCAGCGTTGAGGACGTAGAGAAATCGCTATACACTGAAGCTTTCTTT.

The CDR3 DNA reads as TGTGCCAGCAGCCAAATGGACAGGAGGTTCACTGAAGCTTTCTTT. This codes for CASSQMDRRFTEAFF. V is TRBV3-1 and J is TRBJ1-1; 7 bases align to TRBD1. CDR3 length equals 15 residues. Germline V CDR1 and CDR2: LGHDT, YNNKEL (reference sequence). Unmatched junction bases numbered 7, after V lost 2 bases and J lost 4 bases.

The chain uses TRBV20-1 and TRBJ2-5, with TRBD2 identical over 10 bases. CDR3 size: 13 residues. J gave up 4 bases and V 6 bases, and 5 bases lay outside the gene matches. The V gene's germline CDR1 is DFQATT and CDR2 SNEGSKA (reference sequence). DNA for the CDR3: TGCAGTGCCAGGACTAGCGGTACAGAGACCCAGTACTTC. The encoded protein is CSARTSGTETQYF.

This sequence joins TRBV12-3 or TRBV12-4 and TRBJ2-4; 9 nucleotides agree with TRBD2. The CDR3 is 17 amino acids. The V segment lost 3 bases and the J segment 0 bases; nucleotides outside the gene matches: 6. This CDR3 reads CASSFATSGLAKNIQYF. The CDR3 coding sequence is TGTGCCAGCAGTTTTGCTACTAGCGGGCTAGCCAAAAACATTCAGTACTTC.

This clonotype has only a few counts. The chain's CDR3 is CSATYGTRVPLPLNEQFF. The CDR3 DNA sequence: TGCAGTGCGACTTACGGGACTAGGGTCCCTCTCCCGCTCAATGAGCAGTTCTTC. The chain recombines TRBV20-1 with TRBJ2-1, with TRBD2 identical over 8 bases. From germline, CDR1 is DFQATT and CDR2 SNEGSKA (reference sequence). V was pared by 6 bases and J by 6 bases, with 22 bases of the junction left unmatched. The CDR3 is made up of 18 amino acids.

The V call is TRBV6-1, the J call TRBJ2-3, with D possibly matching TRBD2 (6 bases). This CDR3 contains 14 residues. Per the germline V gene, CDR1 is MNHNS and CDR2 is SASEGT. With 9 bases removed from V and 6 bases from J, the gap between germline ends came to 19 bases. The CDR3 DNA is TGTGCCAGTGGAGCGGGTAGGCCCACCGATACGCAGTATTTT. Translated: CASGAGRPTDTQYF.

The chain employs TRBV19 and TRBJ2-1, with 10 nucleotides matching TRBD2. The trim removed 3 bases at V and 9 bases at J, leaving 8 bases unmatched. The germline CDR1 and CDR2 sequences are LNHDA and SQIVND (reference sequence). The CDR3 contains 15 residues. In DNA form, the CDR3 reads TGTGCCAGTAGTATTGGAGCGGGAGGGCCAAGTGAGCAGTTCTTC. This sequence encodes CASSIGAGGPSEQFF.

This clonotype has only a few counts. The V and J genes are TRBV7-8 and TRBJ2-4; 14 bases are a match to TRBD2. Germline V CDR1 and CDR2: SGHVS, FQNEAQ. V dropped 6 bases and J dropped 9; count of bases not matched to a gene: 16. This CDR3 spans 18 amino acids. CDR3 coding DNA: TGTGCCAGCAGGCCTACCACCGGGACTAGCGGGAGTAGGGCCATTCAGTACTTC. Protein: CASRPTTGTSGSRAIQYF.

This chain joins TRBV4-1 and TRBJ2-1; D possibly corresponds to TRBD2 (5 bases). The CDR3 is made up of 15 amino acids. Germline lookup yields CDR1 MGHRA and CDR2 YSYEKL. Trimming cost V 2 bases and J 4 bases, with 12 bases left between them. As DNA, the CDR3 is TGCGCCAGCAGCCAATCTCTAGCCGGGTACAATGAGCAGTTCTTC. Amino acid sequence: CASSQSLAGYNEQFF.

This clonotype was seen only a few times. The chain employs TRBV7-2 and TRBJ1-1; D is unclear. Trimming cost V 0 bases and J 3 bases, with 8 bases left between them. Germline CDR1 and CDR2: SGHTA and FQGNSA. This CDR3 spans 14 amino acids. The chain's CDR3 is CASSLAGLYTEAFF. For the CDR3, the DNA is TGTGCCAGCAGCTTAGCTGGACTTTACACTGAAGCTTTCTTT.